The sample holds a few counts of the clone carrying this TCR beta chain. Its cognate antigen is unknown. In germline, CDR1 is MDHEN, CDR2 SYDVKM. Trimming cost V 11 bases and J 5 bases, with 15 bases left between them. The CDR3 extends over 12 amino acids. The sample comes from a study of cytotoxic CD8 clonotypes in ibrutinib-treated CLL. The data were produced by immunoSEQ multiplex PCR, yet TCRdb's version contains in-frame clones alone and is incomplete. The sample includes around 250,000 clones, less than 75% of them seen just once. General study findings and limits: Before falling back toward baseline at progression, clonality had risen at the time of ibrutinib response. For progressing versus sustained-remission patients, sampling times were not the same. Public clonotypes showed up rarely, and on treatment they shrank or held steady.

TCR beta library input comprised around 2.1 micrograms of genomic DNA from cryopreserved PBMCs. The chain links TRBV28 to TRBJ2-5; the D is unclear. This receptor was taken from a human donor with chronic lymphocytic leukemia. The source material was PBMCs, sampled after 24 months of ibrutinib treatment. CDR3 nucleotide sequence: TGTGCCTGCAATCAATTGACGGAGACCCAGTACTTC. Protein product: CACNQLTETQYF.